The 7 T cell receptor beta chains below were found in one sample sequenced in a study of OX40 agonist ivuxolimab in advanced cancers. Using immunoSEQ multiplex PCR, the repertoire was profiled, and TCRdb retains in-frame clones only, with some absent. In the table there are more than 60,000 clones, about 80% of which are singletons. The input for sequencing was CD4+ or CD8+ T cells sorted from blood, taken in a trial of the OX40 agonist ivuxolimab. These TCRs come from an adult with an advanced solid tumor such as melanoma, head and neck, liver or kidney cancer.

This rearrangement joins TRBV5-1 to TRBJ2-3; TRBD1 might be the D (5 bases). The CDR3 sequence is 14 residues long. The V end lost 0 bases, the J end lost 2 bases, and 7 bases lay between the germline ends. The germline gives CDR1 SGHRS, CDR2 YFSETQ. The CDR3: CASSLAGHTDTQYF. CDR3 DNA sequence: TGCGCCAGCAGCTTGGCCGGACACACAGATACGCAGTATTTT.

The rearrangement joins TRBV6-5 to TRBJ2-7; D might be TRBD1 or TRBD2, each matching 6 bases. The germline V gene encodes CDR1 MNHEY and CDR2 SVGAGI. CDR3 length: 13 amino acids. V was shortened by 6 bases and J by 1 base, with 10 bases between the two germline ends. The CDR3 sequence: CASRGGWSYEQYF. DNA of the CDR3: TGTGCCAGCAGGGGGGGCTGGTCCTACGAGCAGTACTTC.

CDR3 in amino acids: CARREQGPLNYGYTF. Here the CDR3 DNA reads TGTGCCAGGAGAGAACAGGGGCCCCTCAACTATGGCTACACCTTC. This chain uses TRBV9 with TRBJ1-2, with 7 bases aligning to TRBD1. The CDR3 runs to 15 residues. Germline V gives CDR1 SGDLS, CDR2 YYNGEE. The V gene end was trimmed by 8 bases and the J gene end by 2 bases; junction bases not matched to a gene: 12. Complete variable domain (other parts from reference TRBV9 and TRBJ1-2): DSGVTQTPKHLITATGQRVTLRCSPRSGDLSVYWYQQSLDQGLQFLIQYYNGEERAKGNILERFSAQQFPDLHSELNLSSLELGDSALYFCARREQGPLNYGYTFGSGTRLTVV.

The V call is TRBV28, the J call TRBJ1-2; D is unresolved. V lost 2 bases to trimming and J lost 7 bases, with 17 bases between them. This CDR3 region has 15 residues. CDR1 is MDHEN, CDR2 SYDVKM, per germline. The CDR3 bases are TGTGCCAGCAGTTTAGCCAGGCCTCCTGGTGGTGGCTACACCTTC. Translated, it gives CASSLARPPGGGYTF.

The rearrangement joins TRBV28 to TRBJ2-5, with D unresolved. Germline CDR1 reads MDHEN; CDR2 reads SYDVKM. CDR3 length equals 14 residues. V lost 3 bases to trimming and J lost 4 bases, with 12 bases between them. In DNA, the CDR3 is TGTGCCAGCAGTTTGGTAGGGTCCGTAGAGACCCAGTACTTC. Translating gives CASSLVGSVETQYF. Full variable domain (outside the CDR3, taken from reference TRBV28 and TRBJ2-5): DVKVTQSSRYLVKRTGEKVFLECVQDMDHENMFWYRQDPGLGLRLIYFSYDVKMKEKGDIPEGYSVSREKKERFSLILESASTNQTSMYLCASSLVGSVETQYFGPGTRLLVL.

The genes are TRBV11-1 and TRBJ2-2, with 8 bases that match TRBD2. Unmatched junction bases numbered 7, after V lost 4 bases and J lost 3 bases. Looked up from germline, CDR1 is SGHAT and CDR2 is FQDESV (reference sequence). This CDR3 has 16 residues. As DNA, the CDR3 is TGTGCCAGCAGCTACCTCGGGGGGGCGGACACCGGGGAGCTGTTTTTT. It encodes CASSYLGGADTGELFF.

The chain recombines TRBV21-1 with TRBJ2-1; the D segment call TRBD1 is taken from the table without a DNA check. TRBV21-1 is an annotated pseudogene. The CDR3 is 17 amino acids. This CDR3 reads CASSNMEDRSSYNEQFF. The CDR3 DNA follows: TGTGCCAGCAGCAACATGGAGGACAGGAGCTCCTACAATGAGCAGTTCTTC.